This TCR beta chain was retrieved from a study of T cell repertoires in cytomegalovirus infection. Across the whole study: Shared public TCR beta signatures pointed to both CMV infection and a matching HLA type.

As to this clonotype: The antigen is not known.

V dropped 3 bases and J dropped 4 bases, with 7 bases sitting between them. The CDR3 consists of 13 residues. Per the germline V gene, CDR1 is LNHDA and CDR2 is SQIVND (reference sequence). TCRdb fed the reads into MiXCR, producing one record per CDR3 protein. The sample gives 830,000 or so distinct CDR3 sequences, 32% of which show up once; around 11% is in the top ten. Specimen: cultured CD8+ T cells from PBMCs, collected from culture after CMV antigen stimulation. This receptor was taken from a human donor in good health (CMV status not recorded). Some clones in this sample may be carry-over from other donors' samples. J is TRBJ1-5 and V is TRBV19; no clear D. The CDR3 loop reads CASSIVQNQPQHF. CDR3 coding DNA: TGTGCCAGTAGTATCGTACAGAATCAGCCCCAGCATTTT.